This T cell receptor (beta chain) emerged from a study of control samples from healthy donors and cancer patients. This CDR3 spans 13 amino acids. Germline V lookup: CDR1 MNHEY, CDR2 SVGAGI. Trimming took off 6 bases at V and 1 base at J, with 9 bases between the two ends. Some clones are missing from TCRdb's copy, which holds only in-frame ones; the method was immunoSEQ multiplex PCR. The sample consists of approximately 86,000 clones, around nine tenths of them appearing once. This chain joins TRBV6-5 and TRBJ2-5; D remains unclear. Material: blood. The sequence was collected from a man aged 30-40 years in good health. The DNA of the CDR3 is TGTGCCAGCAGGCAGAACGGCCAAGAGACCCAGTACTTC. It specifies CASRQNGQETQYF.